The T cell receptor (beta chain) described here comes from a study of CD8+ T cells in alopecia areata. Extraction of RNA preceded its reverse transcription into cDNA, which served as the sequencing template. The assay was immunoSEQ multiplex PCR, and TCRdb's table has in-frame clones only and misses some. The data show 140,000 to 150,000 clones, around 87% seen once. The CDR3 runs to 14 residues. Germline V gene sequence: CDR1 SEHNR, CDR2 FQNEAQ (reference sequence). With respect to this clone: One end of the junction varies from germline; a read error may be responsible.

The sequencing here drew on CD8+ T cells sorted from blood, taken at week 0. This chain joins TRBV7-9 and TRBJ1-2; 7 positions match TRBD1. This TCR was sampled from a human donor with alopecia areata. CDR3 in DNA: TGTGCCAGCAGCTTAGTGGGGACAGCTTATGACTACACCTTC. Translated: CASSLVGTAYDYTF.